This T cell receptor beta chain derives from a study of blood T cell repertoires in COVID-19. Overall study: The cDNA or gDNA used as material had been derived from T cells, B-cell-depleted T cells, or PBMCs.

In the authors' methods: Estimation of nucleated cell counts relied on the amplification of reference gene primers. Clones were sequenced by immunoSEQ multiplex PCR, and TCRdb holds only the in-frame ones, with some missing. Clone size and V and J calls were adopted from that table, with D and trimming inferred from the DNA. The data contain around 80,000 clones, 80% of them singletons. Germline V lookup: CDR1 SNHLY, CDR2 FYNNEI. V lost 1 base and J 6 bases, leaving 10 bases between the germline ends. The CDR3 runs to 14 residues. This clone showed up just once. Sequenced input: peripheral blood. The clonotype originates from a woman aged 70-85 years with acute or convalescent COVID-19. V usage is TRBV2 and J usage is TRBJ1-5; D remains ambiguous. The DNA for the CDR3 is TGTGCCAGCAGTGAAGGACCGGAGGGTCAGCCCCAGCATTTT. It yields the protein CASSEGPEGQPQHF.